Below, 31 T cell receptor beta chains from the same sample are listed, as sequenced in a study of blood T cell repertoires in COVID-19. Only in-frame clones appear in the TCRdb table, and some are missing; sequencing was by immunoSEQ multiplex PCR. This sample has about 310,000 clones, with roughly nine tenths found just once. Sequencing was carried out using PBMCs or T cells enriched from blood (not recorded which). All receptors derive from a woman in her 30s who had recovered from COVID-19.

This clone was seen only once. The chain couples TRBV7-9 to TRBJ1-2; D may be TRBD1 (5 bases). With 5 bases removed from V and 7 bases from J, the gap between germline ends came to 17 bases. The germline V gene encodes CDR1 SEHNR and CDR2 FQNEAQ (reference sequence). This CDR3 is 14 amino acids long. This CDR3 reads CASSPQGGEIGYTF. The CDR3 DNA is TGTGCCAGCAGCCCCCAGGGAGGGGAGATTGGCTACACCTTC. Based on the CDR3 plus reference TRBV7-9 and TRBJ1-2, the full variable domain is DTGVSQNPRHKITKRGQNVTFRCDPISEHNRLYWYRQTLGQGPEFLTYFQNEAQLEKSRLLSDRFSAERPKGSFSTLEIQRTEQGDSAMYLCASSPQGGEIGYTFGSGTRLTVV.

The chain joins TRBV19 to TRBJ2-3, with 7 bases that match TRBD1. Trimming at V came to 7 bases and at J to 4 bases, leaving 8 bases not matched to a gene. The CDR3 is 14 amino acids. CDR1 and CDR2 (germline): LNHDA, SQIVND (reference sequence). The CDR3 protein is CASTLTGRADTQYF. The CDR3 coding sequence is TGTGCCAGTACCCTGACAGGGCGGGCAGATACGCAGTATTTT.

The chain carries TRBV6-4 and TRBJ2-1; TRBD2 matches at 10 bases. The CDR3 sequence is 15 residues long. The germline V gene encodes CDR1 MRHNA and CDR2 SNTAGT. The V and J ends lost 5 bases and 6 bases, in that order; junction bases with no gene match: 7. The CDR3 bases are TGTGCCAGCAGTCGGGCTAGCGGGAGTAGCAATGAGCAGTTCTTC. Amino acid sequence: CASSRASGSSNEQFF.

This clone was found a few times. This chain links TRBV6-5 with TRBJ2-5, with D perhaps TRBD2 (5 bases). The V gene lost 0 bases and the J gene lost 2 bases, with 13 bases spanning the gap. This CDR3 region has 16 residues. Per germline, CDR1 MNHEY and CDR2 SVGAGI. The CDR3 is CASSYSTGSGQETQYF. In DNA form, the CDR3 reads TGTGCCAGCAGTTACTCGACGGGATCGGGACAAGAGACCCAGTACTTC.

V gene TRBV21-1 combines with J gene TRBJ1-5; no DNA check was done on the table's D call, TRBD1. TRBV21-1 is reported as a pseudogene. This CDR3 has 17 residues. In DNA, the CDR3 is TGTGCCAGCACTATTACTACGGGACAGTATAGCAATCAGCCCCAGCATTTT. Translation: CASTITTGQYSNQPQHF.

This clone was seen only once. The rearrangement uses TRBV5-1 and TRBJ1-1; D is possibly TRBD1 (6 bases). Germline loops: CDR1 SGHRS, CDR2 YFSETQ. There are 14 residues in the CDR3. Trimming left V 0 bases short and J 0 bases short, with 6 bases between. In nucleotides, the CDR3 is TGCGCCAGCAGCTTGGGGGACATGAACACTGAAGCTTTCTTT. Its protein product is CASSLGDMNTEAFF. Based on the CDR3 plus reference TRBV5-1 and TRBJ1-1, the full variable domain is KAGVTQTPRYLIKTRGQQVTLSCSPISGHRSVSWYQQTPGQGLQFLFEYFSETQRNKGNFPGRFSGRQFSNSRSEMNVSTLELGDSALYLCASSLGDMNTEAFFGQGTRLTVV.

The gene calls are TRBV27 and TRBJ1-2; TRBD1 is a possible D gene (5 bases). CDR1 is MNHEY, CDR2 SMNVEV, per germline (reference sequence). With 4 bases removed from V and 6 bases from J, the gap between germline ends came to 12 bases. The CDR3 length is 13 residues. CDR3 coding DNA: TGTGCCAGCAGTTCCTGGCAAGGGGATGGCTACACCTTC. It translates to CASSSWQGDGYTF.

In this sample, this clone turned up a few times. The V call is TRBV10-1, the J call TRBJ2-7, with D possibly matching TRBD2 (5 bases). In germline, CDR1 is WNHNN, CDR2 SYGVQD (reference sequence). This CDR3 has 14 residues. The V end lost 3 bases, the J end lost 1 base, and 10 bases lay between the germline ends. The CDR3, as DNA: TGCGCCAGCAGTGAAGGGAGACCGTCCTACGAGCAGTACTTC. It yields the protein CASSEGRPSYEQYF.

The chain combines TRBV4-3 with TRBJ2-5; TRBD2 aligns across 7 bases. The V gene's germline CDR1 is LGHNA and CDR2 YSLEER. V trimming: 0 bases; J trimming: 4 bases; junction bases outside the gene matches: 8. This CDR3 contains 16 residues. CDR3 sequence (DNA): TGCGCCAGCAGCCAAGACCCGAAGCGGGGATCAGAGACCCAGTACTTC. It is translated as CASSQDPKRGSETQYF.

J is TRBJ2-1 and V is TRBV5-4, with 8 bases matching TRBD2. CDR1 is SGHNT, CDR2 YYREEE, per germline (reference sequence). The CDR3 totals 16 residues. Unmatched junction bases numbered 10, after V lost 4 bases and J lost 4 bases. The CDR3 DNA follows: TGTGCCAGCAGCCCCTGGGGAGCGGGAGATTACAATGAGCAGTTCTTC. This gives the protein CASSPWGAGDYNEQFF. Based on the CDR3 plus reference TRBV5-4 and TRBJ2-1, the full variable domain is ETGVTQSPTHLIKTRGQQVTLRCSSQSGHNTVSWYQQALGQGPQFIFQYYREEENGRGNFPPRFSGLQFPNYSSELNVNALELDDSALYLCASSPWGAGDYNEQFFGPGTRLTVL.

The chain carries TRBV12-5 and TRBJ2-3, with D hard to call. Deletions cut 8 bases from V and 1 base from J, with 13 bases between. CDR1 and CDR2 from the germline V gene are LGHNT and FRNRAP. This CDR3 is 14 amino acids long. The DNA for the CDR3 is TGTGCTAGTAATATCGGCGGTGGCACAGATACGCAGTATTTT. Translated, it gives CASNIGGGTDTQYF. Variable domain in full (rest from reference TRBV12-5 and TRBJ2-3): DARVTQTPRHKVTEMGQEVTMRCQPILGHNTVFWYRQTMMQGLELLAYFRNRAPLDDSGMPKDRFSAEMPDATLATLKIQPSEPRDSAVYFCASNIGGGTDTQYFGPGTRLTVL.

A single count supports this clone. The chain joins TRBV5-1 to TRBJ1-4; D gene unclear. V was trimmed by 1 base and J by 5 bases, leaving 12 bases between them. This CDR3 has 15 amino acids. Germline values: CDR1 SGHRS, CDR2 YFSETQ. CDR3 bases: TGCGCCAGCAGCTTGATGCTCAGAACCAATGAAAAACTGTTTTTT. It encodes CASSLMLRTNEKLFF.

CDR3 DNA: TGTGCCAGCAGTGAAGAGTGGGCCCAAATGGGGTTCTTC. This encodes CASSEEWAQMGFF. The chain couples TRBV2 to TRBJ2-1; D is ambiguous. The CDR3 contains 13 residues. The V end was cut by 1 base, the J end by 15 bases, with 16 bases between. Germline V CDR1 and CDR2: SNHLY, FYNNEI.

The J gene is TRBJ1-5, the V gene TRBV7-2; 8 positions match TRBD1. This CDR3 is built from 16 residues. Germline trimming cut 1 base from V and 4 bases from J; bases unmatched to any gene: 6. CDR1 SGHTA and CDR2 FQGNSA come from the germline V gene. The CDR3 DNA sequence: TGTGCCAGCAGCTTAGGTTGGGACAGGACGAATCAGCCCCAGCATTTT. Protein: CASSLGWDRTNQPQHF.

The chain carries TRBV6-1 and TRBJ2-7; TRBD2 agrees at 14 bases. V shed 4 bases, J shed 2 bases, and the junction held 4 bases outside the gene matches. The CDR3 is 16 residues long. CDR1 and CDR2 from the germline V gene are MNHNS and SASEGT. Here the CDR3 reads CASSARLAGGPYEQYF. The CDR3, as DNA: TGTGCCAGCAGTGCCCGACTAGCGGGAGGGCCCTACGAGCAGTACTTC.

The chain employs TRBV3-1 (or the pseudogene TRBV3-2) and TRBJ2-7; 9 bases match TRBD2. The ends lost 4 bases at V and 6 bases at J; junction bases unmatched: 7. There are 14 residues in the CDR3. Germline CDR1 and CDR2: LGHDT and YNNKEL (reference sequence). The DNA for the CDR3 is TGTGCCAGCAGCCTTAGCGGGAGCAACGGCGAGCAGTACTTC. Translation: CASSLSGSNGEQYF.

This sequence joins TRBV18 and TRBJ2-5; 7 bases line up with TRBD1. The V and J ends lost 6 bases and 1 base, in that order; junction bases with no gene match: 5. The CDR3 loop spans 14 amino acids. CDR1 KGHSH and CDR2 LQKENI come from the germline V gene. CDR3 sequence: CASSRGQTQETQYF. The CDR3 DNA follows: TGTGCCAGCTCCCGGGGACAGACCCAAGAGACCCAGTACTTC.

The rearrangement uses TRBV7-2 and TRBJ2-5; D is possibly TRBD2 (5 bases). Germline loops: CDR1 SGHTA, CDR2 FQGNSA. V was shortened by 5 bases and J by 3 bases, with 10 bases between the two germline ends. The CDR3 length is 13 residues. CDR3 sequence (DNA): TGTGCCAGCAGCCCCGGGATAGAAGAGACCCAGTACTTC. Protein sequence: CASSPGIEETQYF.

The chain links TRBV6-5 to TRBJ2-7; 8 bases fit TRBD2. V shed 7 bases, J shed 5 bases, and the junction held 13 bases outside the gene matches. Germline values: CDR1 MNHEY, CDR2 SVGAGI. The CDR3 contains 15 residues. The CDR3 bases are TGTGCCAGCACCACCGGGGGGACTAGGGTTAACGAGCAGTACTTC. Encoded protein: CASTTGGTRVNEQYF.

This clone was observed once. The chain links TRBV2 to TRBJ2-5; TRBD2 aligns across 11 bases. The CDR3 extends over 16 amino acids. Trimming took 1 base from V and 4 from J; bases not matched to a gene: 5. Germline-derived CDR1 and CDR2 are SNHLY and FYNNEI. The CDR3 DNA sequence: TGTGCCAGCAGTGAAGTTAGCGGGAGGGCCCGAGAGACCCAGTACTTC. It is translated as CASSEVSGRARETQYF.

The CDR3 nucleotides are TGTGCCAGCAGCGTATACAGGGATATCACAGATACGCAGTATTTT. This encodes CASSVYRDITDTQYF. The chain carries TRBV3-1 (or the pseudogene TRBV3-2) and TRBJ2-3; D may be TRBD1 (6 bases). V was pared by 5 bases and J by 2 bases, with 14 bases between. Germline CDR1 is LGHDT and CDR2 is YNNKEL (reference sequence). The CDR3 extends over 15 amino acids.

The rearrangement uses TRBV7-8 and TRBJ2-1; 7 positions agree with TRBD2. Germline lookup yields CDR1 SGHVS and CDR2 FQNEAQ. CDR3 length: 17 residues. The ends lost 0 bases at V and 4 bases at J; junction bases unmatched: 9. DNA of the CDR3: TGTGCCAGCAGCTTAGCGGGGGTACTAGCGCTTTACAATGAGCAGTTCTTC. The encoded protein is CASSLAGVLALYNEQFF.

The chain uses TRBV7-9 and TRBJ2-3, with a weak D call TRBD1 (6 bases). The CDR3 runs 15 residues. V lost 2 bases to trimming and J lost 2 bases, with 11 bases between them. The germline CDR1 and CDR2 sequences are SEHNR and FQNEAQ (reference sequence). CDR3 bases: TGTGCCAGCAGCTTAAGGGACACTATCACAGATACGCAGTATTTT. It yields the protein CASSLRDTITDTQYF.

This sequence joins TRBV11-2 and TRBJ2-7; TRBD1 is a possible D gene (5 bases). Germline V gives CDR1 SGHAT, CDR2 FQNNGV. The CDR3 extends over 15 amino acids. Between the trimmed V and J ends, which lost 4 bases and 0 bases, there was a span of 13 bases. The CDR3 reads CASSSLRGSSYEQYF. The CDR3 DNA reads TGTGCCAGCAGCTCCCTTAGGGGTAGCTCCTACGAGCAGTACTTC.

The chain recombines TRBV15 with TRBJ2-5, with D maybe TRBD1 (6 bases). Germline lookup yields CDR1 LNHNV and CDR2 YYDKDF (reference sequence). Trimming took 4 bases from V and 1 from J, leaving 7 bases between them. This CDR3 has 13 residues. This CDR3 is CATSMGAQETQYF. CDR3 coding DNA: TGTGCCACCAGCATGGGGGCCCAAGAGACCCAGTACTTC.

The chain employs TRBV7-8 and TRBJ2-5; possibly TRBD2 for D (7 bases). Germline CDR1 SGHVS, CDR2 FQNEAQ. Trimming pared 4 bases from V and 7 bases from J, leaving 16 bases between. The CDR3 loop spans 14 amino acids. This CDR3 is CASSSGGGPTTQYF. CDR3 coding DNA: TGTGCCAGCAGCTCTGGGGGGGGGCCAACGACCCAGTACTTC.

This chain connects TRBV10-3 to TRBJ2-2; 13 bases match TRBD2. The V and J ends lost 3 bases and 3 bases, in that order; junction bases with no gene match: 1. CDR3 length: 16 amino acids. Germline V lookup: CDR1 ENHRY, CDR2 SYGVKD. CDR3 nucleotide sequence: TGTGCCATCAGTGATGGACTAGCGGGGGACACCGGGGAGCTGTTTTTT. Translated: CAISDGLAGDTGELFF.

The chain employs TRBV6-1 and TRBJ1-2; D ambiguous. From germline, CDR1 is MNHNS and CDR2 SASEGT. There are 14 residues in the CDR3. V lost 3 bases to trimming and J lost 2 bases, with 10 bases between them. CDR3 in amino acids: CASSDLDVNYGYTF. The CDR3 DNA reads as TGTGCCAGCAGTGACCTAGACGTCAACTATGGCTACACCTTC.

The chain joins TRBV19 to TRBJ2-1; a possible D gene is TRBD1 (5 bases). This CDR3 comprises 14 residues. Germline-derived CDR1 and CDR2 are LNHDA and SQIVND (reference sequence). V was cut by 2 bases and J by 7 bases, with 12 bases left in between. CDR3 in amino acids: CASSILVGDNEQFF. Written as DNA, the CDR3 is TGTGCCAGTAGTATATTGGTAGGGGATAATGAGCAGTTCTTC.

The V call is TRBV27, the J call TRBJ2-1; possibly TRBD1 for D (6 bases). Trimming took off 2 bases at V and 8 bases at J, with 10 bases between the two ends. CDR3 length equals 13 residues. The germline V gene has CDR1 MNHEY and CDR2 SMNVEV (reference sequence). Here the CDR3 reads CASSLSRGHEQFF. The DNA for the CDR3 is TGTGCCAGCAGTTTAAGCAGGGGTCATGAGCAGTTCTTC.

The V gene is TRBV28, the J gene TRBJ1-6; 7 bases agree with TRBD1. V was clipped by 6 bases and J by 2 bases; unmatched bases: 13. The CDR3 runs to 18 residues. The germline CDR1 and CDR2 sequences are MDHEN and SYDVKM. CDR3 DNA sequence: TGTGCCAGCAGACACGGACAGGATATTCCAACCTATAATTCACCCCTCCACTTT. It is translated as CASRHGQDIPTYNSPLHF.